These 23 T cell receptor beta chains originate from one sample sequenced in a study of blood T cell repertoires in COVID-19. Produced via immunoSEQ multiplex PCR; TCRdb's table is partial and in-frame only. The sample has roughly 90,000 clones, approximately 89% seen once. The sample comprised peripheral blood. The origin of the receptors is a woman at least 80 years old with active COVID-19.

The chain links TRBV27 to TRBJ2-5, with a tentative D call TRBD1 (5 bases). Trimming removed 8 bases from V and 5 bases from J, with 18 bases in between. The CDR3 runs 14 residues. The germline V gene has CDR1 MNHEY and CDR2 SMNVEV (reference sequence). Here the CDR3 reads CASRAAGLGETQYF. CDR3 nucleotides: TGTGCCAGCCGGGCGGCAGGGCTAGGGGAGACCCAGTACTTC.

The genes are TRBV19 and TRBJ2-7; tentatively, D is TRBD2 (6 bases). Germline loops: CDR1 LNHDA, CDR2 SQIVND (reference sequence). Trimming cost V 3 bases and J 2 bases, with 8 bases left between them. CDR3 length equals 13 residues. The CDR3, as DNA: TGTGCCAGTAGTATGCGGGGAACCTACGAGCAGTACTTC. Translation: CASSMRGTYEQYF. Based on the CDR3 plus reference TRBV19 and TRBJ2-7, the full variable domain is DGGITQSPKYLFRKEGQNVTLSCEQNLNHDAMYWYRQDPGQGLRLIYYSQIVNDFQKGDIAEGYSVSREKKESFPLTVTSAQKNPTAFYLCASSMRGTYEQYFGPGTRLTVT.

V is TRBV2 and J is TRBJ2-1; TRBD1 matches 9 bases. Germline CDR1 reads SNHLY; CDR2 reads FYNNEI. CDR3 length: 16 amino acids. V shed 0 bases, J shed 8 bases, and the junction held 8 bases outside the gene matches. The CDR3: CASSEALGTGYYEQFF. CDR3 DNA: TGTGCCAGCAGTGAAGCGCTGGGGACAGGGTATTATGAGCAGTTCTTC.

This chain connects TRBV6-2 or TRBV6-3 to TRBJ2-1, with 8 positions matching TRBD2. The CDR3 loop spans 15 amino acids. The J segment lost 8 bases and the V segment lost 6 bases, leaving 12 bases of the junction unmatched. CDR1 MNHEY and CDR2 SVGEGT come from the germline V gene. The CDR3 DNA is TGTGCCAGCAGCGTCGGACTAGCTTATTATGATGAGCAGTTCTTC. Translating gives CASSVGLAYYDEQFF.

This chain connects TRBV7-9 to TRBJ1-2; possible D gene TRBD1, 6 bases. CDR1 and CDR2 (germline): SEHNR, FQNEAQ (reference sequence). This CDR3 has 17 amino acids. Trimming shortened V by 6 bases and J by 5 bases, and 25 bases separated the two germline ends. The CDR3 spells CASRPSPSGTLWYGYTF. The CDR3 coding sequence is TGTGCCAGCAGGCCAAGCCCGTCGGGGACACTATGGTATGGCTACACCTTC.

The chain couples TRBV29-1 to TRBJ1-1, with 8 nucleotides matching TRBD1. Germline V gives CDR1 SQVTM, CDR2 ANQGSEA. The CDR3 spans 15 residues. After removal of 3 bases from V and 0 bases from J, the junction contained 6 bases not matched to a gene. The CDR3 bases are TGCAGCGTTGAGAGGACAGGGTCCATGAACACTGAAGCTTTCTTT. It codes for CSVERTGSMNTEAFF.

The chain uses TRBV7-2 and TRBJ2-7, with TRBD1 matching over 8 bases. Germline assignment: CDR1 SGHTA and CDR2 FQGNSA. The CDR3 has 16 residues. V gave up 1 base and J gave up 6 bases; unmatched junction bases: 11. The CDR3 spells CASSLGVGGQGAEQYF. CDR3 DNA sequence: TGTGCCAGCAGCTTAGGGGTGGGAGGTCAGGGGGCCGAGCAGTACTTC.

J is TRBJ2-3 and V is TRBV5-1, with no clear D. Germline V lookup: CDR1 SGHRS, CDR2 YFSETQ. This CDR3 has 12 residues. The ends were cut back, 2 bases at V and 5 bases at J, with 6 bases in the middle. The CDR3 is CASSFSRDTQYF. DNA for the CDR3: TGCGCCAGCAGCTTTTCTAGAGATACGCAGTATTTT.

This chain joins TRBV7-9 and TRBJ2-2; no definite D call. Germline V gene sequence: CDR1 SEHNR, CDR2 FQNEAQ (reference sequence). The ends were cut back, 5 bases at V and 6 bases at J, with 7 bases in the middle. This CDR3 is 12 amino acids long. The chain's CDR3 is CASSLSPGELFF. CDR3 DNA: TGTGCCAGCAGCCTAAGCCCCGGGGAGCTGTTTTTT.

This chain links TRBV5-4 with TRBJ2-7, with D possibly TRBD2 on 6 matching bases. V lost 3 bases and J lost 3, with 16 bases in between. This CDR3 is 15 amino acids long. Germline V gene data show CDR1 as SGHNT and CDR2 as YYREEE (reference sequence). In nucleotides, the CDR3 is TGTGCCAGCAGCTCTGAGGTAGCGGTAGTCTACGAGCAGTACTTC. Its translation: CASSSEVAVVYEQYF. The full variable domain, rest sourced from reference TRBV5-4 and TRBJ2-7, is ETGVTQSPTHLIKTRGQQVTLRCSSQSGHNTVSWYQQALGQGPQFIFQYYREEENGRGNFPPRFSGLQFPNYSSELNVNALELDDSALYLCASSSEVAVVYEQYFGPGTRLTVT.

The CDR3 sequence: CASLEGPAYEQYF. The DNA of the CDR3 is TGTGCCAGCCTTGAGGGCCCGGCCTACGAGCAGTACTTC. The V call is TRBV2, the J call TRBJ2-7; D is perhaps TRBD2 (5 bases). This CDR3 spans 13 amino acids. Trimming stripped 8 bases from V and 2 bases from J, with 13 bases between. CDR1 is SNHLY and CDR2 is FYNNEI in the germline V gene.

The chain employs TRBV19 and TRBJ2-1, with a weak D call TRBD2 (5 bases). V was clipped by 4 bases and J by 6 bases, with 16 bases between them. The CDR3 spans 15 residues. Germline values: CDR1 LNHDA, CDR2 SQIVND (reference sequence). The CDR3 loop reads CASSTGLPAGNEQFF. The CDR3 DNA sequence: TGTGCCAGTAGTACGGGCCTACCTGCGGGCAATGAGCAGTTCTTC.

The chain uses TRBV28 and TRBJ2-3; tentatively, D is TRBD2 (6 bases). V was clipped by 6 bases and J by 6 bases, with 16 bases between them. The CDR3 length is 14 residues. Germline CDR1 MDHEN, CDR2 SYDVKM. The CDR3 loop is CASRGGGARDTQYF. The CDR3 coding sequence is TGTGCCAGCAGGGGGGGAGGAGCAAGGGATACGCAGTATTTT.

The sample holds a few counts of this clone. The chain has TRBV5-1 and TRBJ2-2, with 8 bases identical to TRBD2. CDR3 length equals 15 residues. Germline V lookup: CDR1 SGHRS, CDR2 YFSETQ. J gave up 5 bases and V 4 bases, and 7 bases lay outside the gene matches. CDR3 bases: TGCGCCAGCAGCCCAAGCGGGAGACGAACCGGGGAGCTGTTTTTT. Its protein is CASSPSGRRTGELFF.

The chain employs TRBV19 and TRBJ2-1, with 11 bases fitting TRBD2. From germline, CDR1 is LNHDA and CDR2 SQIVND (reference sequence). V lost 4 bases and J lost 3; bases outside the gene matches: 11. This CDR3 is 18 amino acids long. The CDR3 sequence is CASSTETRTSGYYNEQFF. The CDR3 region has the DNA TGTGCCAGTAGTACAGAAACCCGGACTAGCGGGTACTACAATGAGCAGTTCTTC.

This sequence joins TRBV20-1 and TRBJ2-3; D is uncertain. The V end was cut by 2 bases, the J end by 4 bases, with 4 bases between. Germline loops: CDR1 DFQATT, CDR2 SNEGSKA (reference sequence). This CDR3 comprises 11 residues. In nucleotides, the CDR3 is TGCAGTGCTAGAAGAGCAGATACGCAGTATTTT. Its translation is CSARRADTQYF.

The gene calls are TRBV5-6 and TRBJ1-1; TRBD1 matches at 9 bases. Germline V gene lookup returns CDR1 SGHDT and CDR2 YYEEEE. V trimming: 3 bases; J trimming: 6 bases; junction bases outside the gene matches: 6. The CDR3 runs to 14 residues. The DNA for the CDR3 is TGTGCCAGCAGCTACGGGGACAGGGCGGCTGAAGCTTTCTTT. It translates to CASSYGDRAAEAFF.

The rearrangement uses TRBV6-5 and TRBJ2-3; a possible D gene is TRBD2 (6 bases). The CDR3 spans 16 residues. V lost 4 bases and J lost 3, with 17 bases in between. Germline V gene data show CDR1 as MNHEY and CDR2 as SVGAGI. CDR3 in DNA: TGTGCCAGCAGTTTCAGACGGGTAGGGAGGACAGATACGCAGTATTTT. Amino acid sequence: CASSFRRVGRTDTQYF.

This clone was counted between two and nine times. CDR3 in DNA: TGTGCCAGCAGTGAATCGACAGATACGCAGTATTTT. This encodes CASSESTDTQYF. The chain is built from TRBV2 and TRBJ2-3; D remains unclear. Germline CDR1 and CDR2: SNHLY and FYNNEI. Trimming shortened V by 2 bases and J by 3 bases, and 3 bases separated the two germline ends. The CDR3 runs to 12 residues.

The rearrangement joins TRBV4-2 to TRBJ2-4; 7 positions match TRBD2. Trimming cost V 4 bases and J 8 bases; bases outside gene matches: 8. CDR1 is LGHNA, CDR2 YNFKEQ, per germline. CDR3 length: 14 residues. This chain's CDR3 is CASSLKSGRDIQYF. As DNA, the CDR3 is TGTGCCAGCAGCCTAAAATCAGGGAGGGACATTCAGTACTTC.

The chain is built from TRBV4-1 and TRBJ1-2; perhaps TRBD1 as D (6 bases). Between the trimmed V and J ends, which lost 0 bases and 5 bases, there was a span of 13 bases. The CDR3 covers 15 residues. From germline, CDR1 is MGHRA and CDR2 YSYEKL. As DNA, the CDR3 is TGCGCCAGCAGCCAAGAGGCAGGGGTCGCATATGGCTACACCTTC. Translation gives CASSQEAGVAYGYTF.

This chain links TRBV12-3 or TRBV12-4 with TRBJ1-4; tentative D call: TRBD1 (5 bases). V was clipped by 8 bases and J by 12 bases, with 13 bases between them. There are 11 residues in the CDR3. CDR3 DNA: TGTGCCAGCGGGGGGTTCGGGGAACTGTTTTTT. Protein: CASGGFGELFF.

The chain links TRBV18 to TRBJ1-2; TRBD1 aligns across 9 bases. The CDR3 consists of 17 residues. The V segment lost 3 bases and the J segment 8 bases; nucleotides outside the gene matches: 16. Germline CDR1 and CDR2: KGHSH and LQKENI. Here the CDR3 reads CASSPIGTGKTTGGYTF. Here the CDR3 DNA reads TGTGCCAGCTCACCCATAGGGACAGGGAAAACTACCGGCGGCTACACCTTC.